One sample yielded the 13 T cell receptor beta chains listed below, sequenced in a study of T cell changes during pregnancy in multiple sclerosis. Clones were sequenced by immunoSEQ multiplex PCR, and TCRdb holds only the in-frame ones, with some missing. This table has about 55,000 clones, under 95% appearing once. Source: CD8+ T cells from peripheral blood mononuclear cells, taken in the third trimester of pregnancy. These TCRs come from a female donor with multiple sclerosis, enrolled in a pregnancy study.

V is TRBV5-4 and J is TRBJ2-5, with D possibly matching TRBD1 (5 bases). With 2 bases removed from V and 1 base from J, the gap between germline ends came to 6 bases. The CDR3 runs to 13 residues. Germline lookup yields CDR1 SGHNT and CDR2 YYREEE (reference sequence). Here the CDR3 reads CASSFTGQETQYF. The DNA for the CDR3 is TGTGCCAGCAGCTTCACAGGCCAAGAGACCCAGTACTTC.

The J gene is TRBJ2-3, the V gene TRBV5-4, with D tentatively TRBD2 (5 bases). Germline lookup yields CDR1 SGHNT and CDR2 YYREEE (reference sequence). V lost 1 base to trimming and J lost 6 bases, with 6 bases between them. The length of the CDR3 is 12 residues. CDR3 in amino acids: CASSLWEDTQYF. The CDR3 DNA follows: TGTGCCAGCAGCTTGTGGGAGGATACGCAGTATTTT.

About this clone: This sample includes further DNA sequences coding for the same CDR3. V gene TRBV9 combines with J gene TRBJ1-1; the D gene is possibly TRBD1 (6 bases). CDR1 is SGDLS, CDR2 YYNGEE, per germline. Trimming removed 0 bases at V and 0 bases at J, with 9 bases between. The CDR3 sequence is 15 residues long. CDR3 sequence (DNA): TGTGCCAGCAGCGTAGGCGGGGGCCTGAACACTGAAGCTTTCTTT. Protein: CASSVGGGLNTEAFF.

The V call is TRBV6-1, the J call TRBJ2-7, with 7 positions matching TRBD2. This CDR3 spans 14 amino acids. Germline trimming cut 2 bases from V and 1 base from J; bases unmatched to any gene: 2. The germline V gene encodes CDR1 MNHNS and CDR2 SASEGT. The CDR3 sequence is CASSEWRGSYEQYF. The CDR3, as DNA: TGTGCCAGCAGTGAATGGCGGGGGTCCTACGAGCAGTACTTC.

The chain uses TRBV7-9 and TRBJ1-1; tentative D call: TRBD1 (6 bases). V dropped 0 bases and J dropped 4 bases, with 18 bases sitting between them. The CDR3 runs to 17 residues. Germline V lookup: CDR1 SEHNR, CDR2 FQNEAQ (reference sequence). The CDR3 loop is CASSLAGAAGMGTEAFF. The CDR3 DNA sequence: TGTGCCAGCAGCTTAGCGGGGGCTGCTGGTATGGGCACTGAAGCTTTCTTT.

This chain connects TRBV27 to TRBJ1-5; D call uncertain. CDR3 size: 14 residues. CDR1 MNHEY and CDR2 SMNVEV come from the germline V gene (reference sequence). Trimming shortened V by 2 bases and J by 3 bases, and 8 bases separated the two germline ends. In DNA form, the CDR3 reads TGTGCCAGCAGTTTAATCGGGGACAATCAGCCCCAGCATTTT. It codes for CASSLIGDNQPQHF.

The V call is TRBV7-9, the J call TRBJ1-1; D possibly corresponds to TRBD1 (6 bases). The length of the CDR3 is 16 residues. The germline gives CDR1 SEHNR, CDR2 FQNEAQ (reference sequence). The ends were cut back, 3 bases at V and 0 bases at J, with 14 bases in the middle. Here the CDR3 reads CASSFQTGSVNTEAFF. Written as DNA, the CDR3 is TGTGCCAGCAGCTTCCAGACAGGATCTGTGAACACTGAAGCTTTCTTT.

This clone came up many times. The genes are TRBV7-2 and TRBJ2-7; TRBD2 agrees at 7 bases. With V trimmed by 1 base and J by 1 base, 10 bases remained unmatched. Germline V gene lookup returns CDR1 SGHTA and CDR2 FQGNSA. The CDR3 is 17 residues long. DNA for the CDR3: TGTGCCAGCAGCTTAGTCGGGGGAGCGGGATTATCCTACGAGCAGTACTTC. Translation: CASSLVGGAGLSYEQYF.

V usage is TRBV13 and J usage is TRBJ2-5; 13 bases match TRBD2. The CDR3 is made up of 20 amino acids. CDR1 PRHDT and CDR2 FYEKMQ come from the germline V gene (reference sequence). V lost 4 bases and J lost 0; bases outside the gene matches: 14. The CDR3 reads CASSSSPGLAGSGDQETQYF. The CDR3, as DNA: TGTGCCAGCAGCTCCTCCCCGGGACTAGCGGGGTCGGGGGACCAAGAGACCCAGTACTTC.

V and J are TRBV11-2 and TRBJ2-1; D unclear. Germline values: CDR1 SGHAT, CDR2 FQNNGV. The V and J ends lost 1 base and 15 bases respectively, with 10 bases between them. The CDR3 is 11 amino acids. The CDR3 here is CASSLGLFGFF. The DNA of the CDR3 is TGTGCCAGCAGCTTAGGCCTGTTCGGGTTCTTC.

In nucleotides, the CDR3 is TGTGCCAGCAGCGTGAGTCAAACCAATGAGCAGTTCTTC. It yields the protein CASSVSQTNEQFF. V is TRBV7-7 and J is TRBJ2-1; no definite D call. Germline V gives CDR1 SSHAT, CDR2 FNYEAQ (reference sequence). There are 13 residues in the CDR3. Trimming left V 5 bases short and J 6 bases short, with 11 bases between.

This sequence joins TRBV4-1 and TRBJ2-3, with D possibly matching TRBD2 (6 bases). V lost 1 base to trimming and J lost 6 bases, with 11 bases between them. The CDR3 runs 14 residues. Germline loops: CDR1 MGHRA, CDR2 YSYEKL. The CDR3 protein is CASSQVLAFDTQYF. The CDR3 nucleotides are TGCGCCAGCAGCCAAGTTCTAGCGTTTGATACGCAGTATTTT.

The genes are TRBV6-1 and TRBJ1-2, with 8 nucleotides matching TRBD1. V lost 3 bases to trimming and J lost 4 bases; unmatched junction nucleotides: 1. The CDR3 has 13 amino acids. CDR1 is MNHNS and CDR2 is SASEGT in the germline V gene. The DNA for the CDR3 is TGTGCCAGCAGTGACGACAGGGGCTATGGCTACACCTTC. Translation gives CASSDDRGYGYTF.